Presented here are 20 T cell receptor beta chains from one specimen sequenced in a study of blood T cell repertoires in COVID-19. Repertoires were generated with immunoSEQ multiplex PCR, while TCRdb's copy carries only in-frame clones and drops some. The sample carries approximately 240,000 clones, 88% recorded once. Sequencing was carried out using peripheral blood. These receptors came from a woman in her thirties or forties who had recovered from COVID-19.

This clone was counted between two and nine times. This chain connects TRBV18 to TRBJ1-4; the match to TRBD1 covers 7 bases. The V gene's germline CDR1 is KGHSH and CDR2 LQKENI. The CDR3 sequence is 13 residues long. Losses at the gene ends were 8 bases for V and 2 bases for J; bases not matched to a gene: 2. CDR3 bases: TGTGCCAGCCAACAGGGGACTAATGAAAAACTGTTTTTT. Amino acids: CASQQGTNEKLFF.

The CDR3 reads CASRNRTGVGYTF. CDR3 DNA sequence: TGTGCCAGCAGAAATAGGACAGGAGTCGGCTACACCTTC. The rearrangement uses TRBV5-8 and TRBJ1-2, with 7 bases aligning to TRBD1. The CDR3 sequence is 13 residues long. CDR1 and CDR2 from the germline V gene are SGHTS and YDEGEE. Germline trimming cut 5 bases from V and 8 bases from J; bases unmatched to any gene: 9.

This clone was seen just once. The chain employs TRBV19 and TRBJ2-5, with 11 bases that match TRBD1. Germline loops: CDR1 LNHDA, CDR2 SQIVND (reference sequence). The CDR3 consists of 14 residues. The ends lost 6 bases at V and 5 bases at J; junction bases unmatched: 5. The CDR3 loop is CASSRTGGRETQYF. The CDR3 nucleotides are TGTGCCAGTAGCCGGACAGGGGGCCGGGAGACCCAGTACTTC.

This chain links TRBV6-5 with TRBJ2-7, with 7 bases aligning to TRBD2. CDR3 size: 14 residues. CDR1 is MNHEY and CDR2 is SVGAGI in the germline V gene. The ends lost 7 bases at V and 2 bases at J; junction bases unmatched: 8. CDR3 nucleotide sequence: TGTGCCAGCACCGTCGCGGGGGACCCCTACGAGCAGTACTTC. Amino acids: CASTVAGDPYEQYF.

The chain has TRBV7-2 and TRBJ2-1, with 10 nucleotides matching TRBD2. The CDR3 consists of 16 residues. Germline V lookup: CDR1 SGHTA, CDR2 FQGNSA. Losses at the gene ends were 5 bases for V and 5 bases for J; bases not matched to a gene: 9. CDR3 amino acids: CASSPNPLAGDNEQFF. CDR3 sequence (DNA): TGTGCCAGCAGCCCCAACCCCCTAGCGGGGGACAATGAGCAGTTCTTC. The full variable domain, in which reference TRBV7-2 and TRBJ2-1 provide the parts outside the CDR3, is GAGVSQSPSNKVTEKGKDVELRCDPISGHTALYWYRQSLGQGLEFLIYFQGNSAPDKSGLPSDRFSAERTGGSVSTLTIQRTQQEDSAVYLCASSPNPLAGDNEQFFGPGTRLTVL.

This clone showed up just once. The V and J genes are TRBV11-2 and TRBJ1-4; tentatively, D is TRBD1 (5 bases). Trimming shortened V by 6 bases and J by 8 bases, and 16 bases separated the two germline ends. The CDR3 sequence is 14 residues long. Germline values: CDR1 SGHAT, CDR2 FQNNGV. This chain's CDR3 is CASRPAGGGEKLFF. The CDR3 DNA sequence: TGTGCCAGCAGACCCGCGGGCGGGGGGGAAAAACTGTTTTTT.

The rearrangement links TRBV18 to TRBJ2-3; possibly TRBD1 for D (6 bases). The CDR3 is 19 residues long. Germline CDR1 KGHSH, CDR2 LQKENI. V shed 3 bases and J shed 1 base, with 23 bases lying between them. CDR3 in DNA: TGTGCCAGCTCACCCATTTTCAGGGGACATCGGTTGGGCACAGATACGCAGTATTTT. Its protein is CASSPIFRGHRLGTDTQYF.

In its sample, this clone was seen once. The gene calls are TRBV4-1 and TRBJ2-3; D remains unclear. CDR1 is MGHRA, CDR2 YSYEKL, per germline. V lost 1 base, J lost 1 base, and 12 bases lay in between. The CDR3 has 16 amino acids. The CDR3 bases are TGCGCCAGCAGCCAAGGTTTTAGAGAGGGCACAGATACGCAGTATTTT. Amino acids: CASSQGFREGTDTQYF.

J is TRBJ1-2 and V is TRBV4-2; TRBD1 aligns across 7 bases. Germline CDR1 reads LGHNA; CDR2 reads YNFKEQ. The ends lost 4 bases at V and 4 bases at J; junction bases unmatched: 9. This CDR3 region has 15 residues. The CDR3 DNA is TGTGCCAGCAGCCGAGAAACAGGGGTAGCCTATGGCTACACCTTC. As protein: CASSRETGVAYGYTF.

The J gene is TRBJ2-2, the V gene TRBV25-1; no clear D gene. Germline V gene sequence: CDR1 MGHDK, CDR2 SYGVNS. The CDR3 loop spans 14 amino acids. V lost 7 bases and J lost 0, with 9 bases in between. CDR3 loop: CASTGNTNTGELFF. DNA for the CDR3: TGTGCCAGCACAGGAAACACGAACACCGGGGAGCTGTTTTTT.

The chain is built from TRBV15 and TRBJ1-5; D not certain. V was trimmed by 5 bases and J by 4 bases, leaving 15 bases between them. The CDR3 has 15 amino acids. CDR1 is LNHNV and CDR2 is YYDKDF in the germline V gene (reference sequence). Here the CDR3 DNA reads TGTGCCACCAGCGGCGGGCTCAACACTAATCAGCCCCAGCATTTT. Its translation is CATSGGLNTNQPQHF.

The chain combines TRBV12-3 or TRBV12-4 with TRBJ2-5, with D possibly being TRBD2 (5 bases). The CDR3 has 12 amino acids. Trimming pared 5 bases from V and 9 bases from J, leaving 13 bases between. DNA of the CDR3: TGTGCCAGCAGTAGGCTAGCTTGGGCCCAGTACTTC. Residues: CASSRLAWAQYF.

The V gene is TRBV4-2, the J gene TRBJ2-1; perhaps TRBD1 as D (5 bases). The germline V gene encodes CDR1 LGHNA and CDR2 YNFKEQ. This CDR3 comprises 13 residues. Trimming stripped 4 bases from V and 6 bases from J, with 10 bases between. The CDR3 coding sequence is TGTGCCAGCAGCCCCCGGACAAGCAATGAGCAGTTCTTC. As protein: CASSPRTSNEQFF.

The chain couples TRBV4-1 to TRBJ1-2, with 11 bases that match TRBD1. V dropped 0 bases and J dropped 8; count of bases not matched to a gene: 11. Germline CDR1 MGHRA, CDR2 YSYEKL. The CDR3 extends over 17 amino acids. CDR3 DNA sequence: TGCGCCAGCAGCCAAGATGGACAGGGGGCCCCCGGACGCGGCTACACCTTC. As protein: CASSQDGQGAPGRGYTF.

J is TRBJ1-2 and V is TRBV2; D is unclear. CDR3 length equals 13 residues. Looked up from germline, CDR1 is SNHLY and CDR2 is FYNNEI. Trimming stripped 8 bases from V and 4 bases from J, with 14 bases between. The CDR3 nucleotides read TGTGCCAGCTCCGGGGAGTACTCCTATGGCTACACCTTC. This codes for CASSGEYSYGYTF.

This chain uses TRBV4-2 with TRBJ2-7; tentatively, D is TRBD2 (6 bases). Germline CDR1 LGHNA, CDR2 YNFKEQ. The ends were cut back, 4 bases at V and 1 base at J, with 14 bases in the middle. This CDR3 is 15 amino acids long. CDR3 bases: TGTGCCAGCAGCCCCAGACTAGGGTCGTCCTACGAGCAGTACTTC. It specifies CASSPRLGSSYEQYF.

The V and J genes are TRBV4-1 and TRBJ2-1; a weak D match, TRBD1 (5 bases). CDR1 is MGHRA and CDR2 is YSYEKL in the germline V gene. CDR3 size: 14 residues. Deletions cut 6 bases from V and 0 bases from J, with 9 bases between. CDR3 in amino acids: CASSDSLSYNEQFF. DNA of the CDR3: TGCGCCAGCAGTGACAGCCTCTCCTACAATGAGCAGTTCTTC.

The chain couples TRBV9 to TRBJ2-3; tentatively, D is TRBD1 (5 bases). V was clipped by 4 bases and J by 2 bases, with 20 bases between them. The germline gives CDR1 SGDLS, CDR2 YYNGEE. CDR3 length: 17 residues. CDR3 region: CASSLTRLGPPTDTQYF. In nucleotides, the CDR3 is TGTGCCAGCAGCCTTACTCGATTGGGGCCCCCCACAGATACGCAGTATTTT.

This clone was observed once. This chain connects TRBV24-1 to TRBJ2-3, with a possible D match to TRBD2 (5 bases). Trimming stripped 1 base from V and 2 bases from J, with 15 bases between. Germline CDR1 is KGHDR and CDR2 is SFDVKD. The CDR3 has 17 amino acids. CDR3 nucleotide sequence: TGTGCCACCAGTGATTTCACGGGGATAGATCCCACAGATACGCAGTATTTT. This translates into CATSDFTGIDPTDTQYF.

The CDR3 loop is CASSIRGGGYTF. The CDR3 DNA is TGTGCCAGTAGTATCCGAGGAGGGGGCTACACCTTC. The V call is TRBV19, the J call TRBJ1-2, with no clear D. Trimming took off 3 bases at V and 8 bases at J, with 10 bases between the two ends. Looked up from germline, CDR1 is LNHDA and CDR2 is SQIVND (reference sequence). This CDR3 is 12 amino acids long.